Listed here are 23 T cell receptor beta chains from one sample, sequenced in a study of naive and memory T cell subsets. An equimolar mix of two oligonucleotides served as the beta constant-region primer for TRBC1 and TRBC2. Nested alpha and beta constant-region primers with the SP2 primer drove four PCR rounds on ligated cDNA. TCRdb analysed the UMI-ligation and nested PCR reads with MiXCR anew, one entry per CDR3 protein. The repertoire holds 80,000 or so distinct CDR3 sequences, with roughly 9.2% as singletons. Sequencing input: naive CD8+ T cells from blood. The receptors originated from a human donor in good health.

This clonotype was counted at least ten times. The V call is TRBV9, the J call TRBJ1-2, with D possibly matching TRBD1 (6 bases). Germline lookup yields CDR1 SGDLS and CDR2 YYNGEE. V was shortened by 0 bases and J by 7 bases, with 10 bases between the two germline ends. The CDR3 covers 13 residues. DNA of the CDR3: TGTGCCAGCAGCGTAGGTGGGACAACTGGCTACACCTTC. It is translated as CASSVGGTTGYTF.

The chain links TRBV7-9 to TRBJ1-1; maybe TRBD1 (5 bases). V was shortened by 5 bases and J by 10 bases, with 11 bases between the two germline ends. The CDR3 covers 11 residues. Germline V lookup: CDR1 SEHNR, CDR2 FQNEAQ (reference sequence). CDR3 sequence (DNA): TGTGCCAGCAGCCAGGGACCTGGAGCTTTCTTT. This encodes CASSQGPGAFF.

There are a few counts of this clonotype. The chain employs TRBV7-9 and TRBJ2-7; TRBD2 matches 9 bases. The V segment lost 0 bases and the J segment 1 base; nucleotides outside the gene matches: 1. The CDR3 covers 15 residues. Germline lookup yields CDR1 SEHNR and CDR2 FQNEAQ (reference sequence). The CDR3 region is CASSLASGRSYEQYF. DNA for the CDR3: TGTGCCAGCAGCTTAGCTAGCGGGAGATCCTACGAGCAGTACTTC.

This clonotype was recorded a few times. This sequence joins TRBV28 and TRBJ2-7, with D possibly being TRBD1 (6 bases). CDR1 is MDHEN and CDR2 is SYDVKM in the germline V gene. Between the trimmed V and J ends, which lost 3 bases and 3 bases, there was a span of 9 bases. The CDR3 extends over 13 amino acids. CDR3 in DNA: TGTGCCAGCAGTTTGGGGGCGATCTACGAGCAGTACTTC. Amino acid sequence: CASSLGAIYEQYF.

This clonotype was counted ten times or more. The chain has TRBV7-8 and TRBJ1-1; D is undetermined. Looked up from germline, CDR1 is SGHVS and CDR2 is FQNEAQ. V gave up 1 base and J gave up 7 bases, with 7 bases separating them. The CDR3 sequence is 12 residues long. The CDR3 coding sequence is TGTGCCAGCAGCTTAGGCCTGAATGAAGCTTTCTTT. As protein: CASSLGLNEAFF.

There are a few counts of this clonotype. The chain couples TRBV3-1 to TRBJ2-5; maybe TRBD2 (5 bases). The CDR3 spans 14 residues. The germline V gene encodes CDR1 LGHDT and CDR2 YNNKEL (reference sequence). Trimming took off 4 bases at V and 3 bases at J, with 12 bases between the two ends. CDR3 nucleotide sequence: TGTGCCAGCAGCCCAGCGGACGGTAAAGAGACCCAGTACTTC. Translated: CASSPADGKETQYF.

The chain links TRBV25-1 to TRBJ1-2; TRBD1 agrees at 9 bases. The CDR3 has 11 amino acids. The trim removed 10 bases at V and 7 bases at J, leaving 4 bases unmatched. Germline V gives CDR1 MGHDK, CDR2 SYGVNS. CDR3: CATGQGGGYTF. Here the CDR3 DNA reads TGTGCCACGGGACAGGGTGGTGGCTACACCTTC.

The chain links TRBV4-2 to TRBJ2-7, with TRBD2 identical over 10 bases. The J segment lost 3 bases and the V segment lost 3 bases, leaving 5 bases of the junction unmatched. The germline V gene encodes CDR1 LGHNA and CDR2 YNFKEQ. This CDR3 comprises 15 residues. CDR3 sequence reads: CASSQVLAGDYEQYF. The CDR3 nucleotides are TGTGCCAGCAGCCAGGTTCTAGCGGGAGACTACGAGCAGTACTTC.

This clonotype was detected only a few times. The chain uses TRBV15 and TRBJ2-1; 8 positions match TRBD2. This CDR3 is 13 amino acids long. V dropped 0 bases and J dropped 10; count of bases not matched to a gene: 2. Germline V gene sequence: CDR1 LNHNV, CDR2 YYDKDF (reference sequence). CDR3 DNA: TGTGCCACCAGCAGAGATCGGGGGGGGGAGCAGTTCTTC. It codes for CATSRDRGGEQFF.

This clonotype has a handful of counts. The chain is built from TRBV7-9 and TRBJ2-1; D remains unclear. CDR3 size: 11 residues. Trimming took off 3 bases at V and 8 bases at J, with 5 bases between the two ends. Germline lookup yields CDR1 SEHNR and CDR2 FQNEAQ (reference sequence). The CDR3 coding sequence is TGTGCCAGCAGCTTCCCCGATGAGCAGTTCTTC. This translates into CASSFPDEQFF.

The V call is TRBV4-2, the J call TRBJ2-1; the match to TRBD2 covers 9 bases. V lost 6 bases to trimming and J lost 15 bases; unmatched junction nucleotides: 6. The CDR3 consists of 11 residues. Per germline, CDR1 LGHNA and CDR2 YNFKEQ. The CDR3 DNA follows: TGTGCCAGCAGGACTAGCGGACCGCTGTTCTTC. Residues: CASRTSGPLFF.

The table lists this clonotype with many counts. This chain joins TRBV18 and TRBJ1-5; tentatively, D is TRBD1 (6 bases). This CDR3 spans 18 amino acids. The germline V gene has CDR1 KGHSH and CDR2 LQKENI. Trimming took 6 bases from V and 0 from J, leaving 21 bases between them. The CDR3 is CASSPGDPLSFSNQPQHF. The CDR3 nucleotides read TGTGCCAGCTCTCCAGGGGACCCACTGTCCTTTAGCAATCAGCCCCAGCATTTT.

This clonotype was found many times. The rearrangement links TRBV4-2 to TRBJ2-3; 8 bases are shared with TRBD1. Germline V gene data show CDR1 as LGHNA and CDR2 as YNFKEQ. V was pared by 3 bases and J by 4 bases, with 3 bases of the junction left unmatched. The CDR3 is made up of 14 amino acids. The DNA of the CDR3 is TGTGCCAGCAGCCACGGACAGGGTTCAGATACGCAGTATTTT. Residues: CASSHGQGSDTQYF.

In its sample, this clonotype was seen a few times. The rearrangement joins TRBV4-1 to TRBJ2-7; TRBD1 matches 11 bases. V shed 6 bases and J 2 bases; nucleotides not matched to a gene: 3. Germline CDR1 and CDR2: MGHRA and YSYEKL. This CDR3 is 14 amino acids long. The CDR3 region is CASSGQGATYEQYF. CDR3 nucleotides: TGCGCCAGCAGTGGACAGGGGGCCACCTACGAGCAGTACTTC.

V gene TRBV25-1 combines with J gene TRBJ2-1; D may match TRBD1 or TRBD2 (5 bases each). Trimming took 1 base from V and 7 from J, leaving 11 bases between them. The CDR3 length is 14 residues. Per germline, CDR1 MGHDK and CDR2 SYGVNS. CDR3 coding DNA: TGTGCCAGCAGTGAATTGGGGGAAGAGAATGAGCAGTTCTTC. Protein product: CASSELGEENEQFF.

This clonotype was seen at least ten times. In nucleotides, the CDR3 is TGTGCCATCAGTGAAACGACCGGGGAGCTGTTTTTT. Protein sequence: CAISETTGELFF. V gene TRBV10-3 combines with J gene TRBJ2-2, with D unresolved. The ends were cut back, 3 bases at V and 5 bases at J, with 4 bases in the middle. Germline CDR1 reads ENHRY; CDR2 reads SYGVKD. The CDR3 sequence is 12 residues long.

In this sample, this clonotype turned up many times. The CDR3 nucleotides read TGTGCCAGCAGTTACGGGACTAGCGGTATTCGCGACGAGCAGTACTTC. This encodes CASSYGTSGIRDEQYF. V gene TRBV6-5 combines with J gene TRBJ2-7; 11 nucleotides align to TRBD2. Looked up from germline, CDR1 is MNHEY and CDR2 is SVGAGI. Trimming took 2 bases from V and 5 from J; bases not matched to a gene: 8. The length of the CDR3 is 16 residues.

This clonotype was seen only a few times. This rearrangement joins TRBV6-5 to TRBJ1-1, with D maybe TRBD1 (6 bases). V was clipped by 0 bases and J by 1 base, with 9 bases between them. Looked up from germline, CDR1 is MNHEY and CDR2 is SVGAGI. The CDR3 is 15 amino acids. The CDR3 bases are TGTGCCAGCAGTTACTCGGCAGGGGCGAACACTGAAGCTTTCTTT. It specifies CASSYSAGANTEAFF.

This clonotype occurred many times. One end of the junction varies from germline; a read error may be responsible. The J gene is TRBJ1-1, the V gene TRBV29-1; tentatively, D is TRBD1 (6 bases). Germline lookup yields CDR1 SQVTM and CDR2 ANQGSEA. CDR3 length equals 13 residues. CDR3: CSGRGGLKTEAFF. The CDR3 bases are TGCAGCGGTAGAGGGGGTTTGAAAACTGAAGCTTTCTTT.

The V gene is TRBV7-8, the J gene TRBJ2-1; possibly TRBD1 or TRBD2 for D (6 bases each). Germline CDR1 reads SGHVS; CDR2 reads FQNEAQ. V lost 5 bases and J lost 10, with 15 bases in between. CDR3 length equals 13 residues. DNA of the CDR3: TGTGCCAGCAGCCCGGGGGCAGGGATCGAGCAGTTCTTC. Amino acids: CASSPGAGIEQFF.

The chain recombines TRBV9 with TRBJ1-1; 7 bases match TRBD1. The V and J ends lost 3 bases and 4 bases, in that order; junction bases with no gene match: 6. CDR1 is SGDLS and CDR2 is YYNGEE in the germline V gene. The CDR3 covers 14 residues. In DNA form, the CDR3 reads TGTGCCAGCAGCGAGTACAGGGGAGGCACTGAAGCTTTCTTT. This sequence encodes CASSEYRGGTEAFF.

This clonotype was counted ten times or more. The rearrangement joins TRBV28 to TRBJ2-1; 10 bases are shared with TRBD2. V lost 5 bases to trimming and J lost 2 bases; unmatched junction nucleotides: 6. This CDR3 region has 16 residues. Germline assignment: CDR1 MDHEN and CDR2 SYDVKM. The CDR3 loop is CASSRVSGGAYNEQFF. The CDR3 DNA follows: TGTGCCAGCAGTAGAGTAAGCGGGGGGGCCTACAATGAGCAGTTCTTC.

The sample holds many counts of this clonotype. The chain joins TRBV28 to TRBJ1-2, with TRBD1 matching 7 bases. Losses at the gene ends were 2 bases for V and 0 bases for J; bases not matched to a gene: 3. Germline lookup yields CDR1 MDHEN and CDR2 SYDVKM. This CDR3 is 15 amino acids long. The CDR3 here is CASSLGQVPNYGYTF. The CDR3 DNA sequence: TGTGCCAGCAGTTTAGGACAGGTCCCTAACTATGGCTACACCTTC.